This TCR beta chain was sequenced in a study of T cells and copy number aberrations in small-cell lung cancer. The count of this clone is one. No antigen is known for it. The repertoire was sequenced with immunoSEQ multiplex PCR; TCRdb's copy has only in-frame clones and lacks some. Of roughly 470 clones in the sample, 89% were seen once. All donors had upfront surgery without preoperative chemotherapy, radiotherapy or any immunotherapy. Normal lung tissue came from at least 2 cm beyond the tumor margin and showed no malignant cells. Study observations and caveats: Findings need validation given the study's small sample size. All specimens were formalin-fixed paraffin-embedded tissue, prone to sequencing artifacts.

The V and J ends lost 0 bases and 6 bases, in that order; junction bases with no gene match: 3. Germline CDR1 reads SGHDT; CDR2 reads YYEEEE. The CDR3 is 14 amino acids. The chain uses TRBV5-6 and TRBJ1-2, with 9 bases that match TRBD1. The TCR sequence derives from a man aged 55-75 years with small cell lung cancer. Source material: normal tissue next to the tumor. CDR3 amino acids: CASSLVQGADGYTF. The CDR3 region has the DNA TGTGCCAGCAGCTTGGTACAGGGGGCGGATGGCTACACCTTC.